These T cell receptor beta chains were read from a single sample in a study of shared clonotypes between healthy human individuals. The protocol was immunoSEQ multiplex PCR, while the TCRdb copy is restricted to in-frame clones and leaves out a portion. Among about 1 million clones listed, around 76% were seen once. Material for sequencing was memory CD4+ T cells sorted from blood. The receptors originated from a man aged 18-30 years in good health. Each CDR3 is given with its conserved first and last residue. Each record gives: D gene, clone size, J gene, V gene, CDR3 protein, CDR3 DNA. The D gene is left open where the match is weak. Expanded clones are given a class, and other clones once, few, many or no size at all.

.,few,TRBJ1-1,TRBV30,CAWSVRGTTGAFF,TGTGCCTGGAGTGTACGGGGAACGACGGGGGCTTTCTTT
.,.,TRBJ2-7,TRBV4-3,CASSSSTGYYEQYF,TGCGCCAGCAGCTCGAGTACGGGTTACTACGAGCAGTACTTC
.,.,TRBJ2-7,TRBV6-1,CASSGVGLLEQYF,TGTGCCAGCTCTGGGGTTGGACTGCTCGAGCAGTACTTC
.,.,TRBJ1-3,TRBV6-6,CASSRPYSSGNTIYF,TGTGCCAGCAGTCGACCCTACAGCTCTGGAAACACCATATATTTT
.,.,TRBJ1-1,TRBV6-5,CASGRTDIEYTEAFF,TGTGCCAGCGGTAGGACCGATATCGAGTACACTGAAGCTTTCTTT
.,.,TRBJ1-5,TRBV5-6,CASSLGTGTPRYQPQHF,TGTGCCAGCAGCTTGGGGACTGGGACGCCCAGGTATCAGCCCCAGCATTTT
TRBD2,.,TRBJ2-3,TRBV14,CASSNGTSGRRADTQYF,TGTGCCAGCAGCAATGGGACTAGCGGGAGGCGAGCAGATACGCAGTATTTT
.,.,TRBJ1-2,TRBV28,CASSLNSGYGYTF,TGTGCCAGCAGTCTCAATTCAGGCTATGGCTACACCTTC
TRBD1,.,TRBJ1-1,TRBV28,CASRQPGQESLNTEAFF,TGTGCCAGCAGGCAACCGGGACAGGAATCTCTGAACACTGAAGCTTTCTTT
TRBD1,.,TRBJ2-7,TRBV5-4,CASSLRTGVGEQYF,TGTGCCAGCAGCTTAAGAACAGGGGTTGGAGAGCAGTACTTC
.,.,TRBJ2-5,TRBV25-1,CASSEYGKQETQYF,TGTGCCAGCAGTGAATACGGAAAGCAGGAGACCCAGTACTTC
.,.,TRBJ2-7,TRBV27,CASRAQESYEQYF,TGTGCCAGCAGGGCACAGGAGTCGTACGAGCAGTACTTC
.,.,TRBJ2-7,TRBV2,CATQRRTYEQYF,TGTGCCACCCAGCGGAGGACCTACGAGCAGTACTTC
TRBD1,many,TRBJ1-1,TRBV6-5,CASSYRTGLNEAFF,TGTGCCAGCAGTTACCGGACAGGGTTGAATGAAGCTTTCTTT
.,.,TRBJ1-5,TRBV18,CASSPPGDNQPQHF,TGTGCCAGCTCACCACCCGGGGACAATCAGCCCCAGCATTTT
.,.,TRBJ2-3,TRBV28,CASSLRGWGDTQYF,TGTGCCAGCAGTTTAAGAGGCTGGGGGGATACGCAGTATTTT
.,.,TRBJ1-2,TRBV29-1,CSVRQDPAHGYTF,TGCAGCGTTCGGCAGGACCCAGCACATGGCTACACCTTC
.,.,TRBJ2-7,TRBV27,CASSFLSGLDGEQYF,TGTGCCAGCAGTTTTCTTTCGGGACTCGATGGGGAGCAGTACTTC
.,.,TRBJ1-2,TRBV30,CAWRAHLPGYTF,TGTGCCTGGAGAGCCCACCTTCCCGGCTACACCTTC
.,.,TRBJ2-7,TRBV5-1,CASSRTDQLGEQYF,TGCGCCAGCAGTCGCACAGATCAGTTAGGGGAGCAGTACTTC
TRBD1,once,TRBJ2-3,TRBV10-3,CAISESNRGQVVNLRTDTQYF,TGTGCCATCAGTGAGTCCAATAGGGGACAGGTTGTTAATCTCCGCACAGATACGCAGTATTTT
.,.,TRBJ2-2,TRBV7-2,CASSRSLGIGGELFF,TGTGCCAGCAGCCGGAGCTTGGGGATTGGCGGGGAGCTGTTTTTT
TRBD2,.,TRBJ2-1,TRBV19,CASSPRHLAGGYHEQFF,TGTGCCAGTAGTCCCCGGCATTTAGCGGGGGGTTATCATGAGCAGTTCTTC
.,.,TRBJ1-5,TRBV28,CASSLEGGNQPQHF,TGTGCCAGCAGTTTAGAAGGAGGCAATCAGCCCCAGCATTTT
.,.,TRBJ1-4,TRBV18,CASSTLGGMSNEKLFF,TGTGCCAGCTCAACTTTGGGAGGGATGTCTAATGAAAAACTGTTTTTT
TRBD1,.,TRBJ1-3,TRBV5-3,CARSFYSDRKSSGNTIYF,TGTGCCAGAAGCTTCTACTCGGACAGGAAGTCCTCTGGAAACACCATATATTTT
TRBD2,few,TRBJ2-3,TRBV7-9,CASSLGLGSIFYTDTQYF,TGTGCCAGCAGCCTGGGACTAGGAAGTATCTTTTATACAGATACGCAGTATTTT
.,.,TRBJ2-5,TRBV18,CASSPQRQETQYF,TGTGCCAGCTCACCCCAGCGGCAAGAGACCCAGTACTTC
.,.,TRBJ2-7,TRBV11-1,CASSPSSYEQYF,TGTGCCAGCAGCCCAAGCTCCTACGAGCAGTACTTC
TRBD1,.,TRBJ1-4,TRBV18,CASSPRTQGANEKLFF,TGTGCCAGCTCACCACGAACACAGGGGGCAAATGAAAAACTGTTTTTT
.,.,TRBJ1-5,TRBV5-4,CASSLQGRNQPQHF,TGTGCCAGCAGCTTACAGGGCCGCAATCAGCCCCAGCATTTT
.,.,TRBJ2-2,TRBV15,CATSRDLVGELFF,TGTGCCACCAGCAGAGATCTCGTCGGGGAGCTGTTTTTT
TRBD2,few,TRBJ2-2,TRBV10-1,CASSEAGGPGELFF,TGCGCCAGCAGTGAGGCGGGAGGGCCCGGGGAGCTGTTTTTT
TRBD2,.,TRBJ2-7,TRBV29-1,CSVNSGSYEQYF,TGCAGCGTAAATAGCGGGTCCTACGAGCAGTACTTC
.,.,TRBJ2-7,TRBV28,CASSFRSEPRQYF,TGTGCCAGCTCCTTTCGTTCGGAGCCCAGGCAGTACTTC
.,.,TRBJ2-7,TRBV6-1,CASIDGPGPPYEQYF,TGTGCCAGCATAGATGGTCCAGGGCCCCCCTACGAGCAGTACTTC
TRBD1,.,TRBJ1-2,TRBV5-3,CARTSHRGPNYGYTF,TGTGCCAGAACCTCCCACAGGGGACCTAACTATGGCTACACCTTC
.,.,TRBJ1-5,TRBV28,CASWGPDQPQHF,TGTGCCAGCTGGGGACCTGATCAGCCCCAGCATTTT
.,.,TRBJ2-7,TRBV6-1,CASSELPGSSYEQYF,TGTGCCAGCAGTGAACTCCCAGGGAGCTCCTACGAGCAGTACTTC
.,.,TRBJ2-3,TRBV7-9,CASSLDLLGTQYF,TGTGCCAGCAGCTTAGACCTCTTGGGTACGCAGTATTTT
TRBD1,once,TRBJ2-6,TRBV7-9,CASSLTGGAAGANVLTF,TGTGCCAGCAGCCTTACAGGGGGCGCAGCTGGGGCCAACGTCCTGACTTTC
.,.,TRBJ1-5,TRBV7-2,CASSLLGRSAPDQPQHF,TGTGCCAGCAGCTTATTAGGCCGGTCAGCACCCGATCAGCCCCAGCATTTT
TRBD1,.,TRBJ2-1,TRBV6-5,CASSLGQAYNEQFF,TGTGCCAGCAGCCTAGGACAGGCCTACAATGAGCAGTTCTTC
.,.,TRBJ2-7,TRBV5-6,CASSFIGTAPASYEQYF,TGTGCCAGCAGCTTTATCGGGACTGCGCCGGCCTCCTACGAGCAGTACTTC
.,.,TRBJ2-1,TRBV20-1,CSAMGNEQFF,TGCAGTGCTATGGGCAATGAGCAGTTCTTC
.,.,TRBJ2-7,TRBV7-2,CASSYGLFEQYF,TGTGCCAGCAGCTATGGATTGTTCGAGCAGTACTTC
TRBD1,.,TRBJ2-1,TRBV5-8,CASSLPDRAANEQFF,TGTGCCAGCAGCCTGCCGGACAGGGCCGCCAATGAGCAGTTCTTC
.,few,TRBJ2-6,TRBV27,CASSLTWGPGANVLTF,TGTGCCAGCAGTTTAACGTGGGGGCCTGGGGCCAACGTCCTGACTTTC
TRBD1,.,TRBJ1-4,TRBV18,CASSANQGAEKLFF,TGTGCCAGCTCAGCGAATCAGGGGGCCGAAAAACTGTTTTTT
TRBD2,.,TRBJ2-1,TRBV11-3,CASSTGLAGGYNEQFF,TGTGCCAGCAGCACGGGACTAGCGGGAGGTTACAATGAGCAGTTCTTC
.,.,TRBJ1-5,TRBV6-6,CAAGHSNQPQHF,TGTGCCGCGGGTCATAGCAATCAGCCCCAGCATTTT
.,.,TRBJ2-7,TRBV19,CASSTGTYTYEQYF,TGTGCCAGTAGTACCGGGACTTATACCTACGAGCAGTACTTC
.,.,TRBJ1-2,TRBV25-1,CASKSDSTYGYTF,TGTGCCAGCAAGTCGGACAGCACCTATGGCTACACCTTC
TRBD1,.,TRBJ2-7,TRBV6-5,CASSYSRGQGRDEQYF,TGTGCCAGCAGTTACTCGAGGGGACAGGGGAGAGACGAGCAGTACTTC
.,.,TRBJ2-3,TRBV5-1,CASSLAGVDTQYF,TGCGCCAGCAGCTTGGCCGGGGTGGATACGCAGTATTTT